This TCR beta chain emerged from a study of T-cell memory formation after mild COVID-19. The wider study: Each donor largely had its own TCR clusters. General study findings and limits: Clones contracting across day 15 to 85 had a balanced CD4/CD8 profile; later expanding clones leaned CD4+.

Concerning this clonotype: The antigen is undetermined.

TCRdb called the 5' RACE reads again in MiXCR, with one record for every CDR3 protein. The sample yields about 430,000 distinct CDR3 sequences, approximately 24% seen once. The CDR3 is 17 amino acids. Germline V gives CDR1 MGHDK, CDR2 SYGVNS. The trim removed 6 bases at V and 5 bases at J, leaving 12 bases unmatched. The chain employs TRBV25-1 and TRBJ2-1, with TRBD1 matching 11 bases. Input material: PBMCs or a T cell subset sorted from them (not recorded which). The TCR sequence derives from an adult woman who had mild COVID-19 (a few samples of this study predate the infection). Cell type and time point are not known. The CDR3 nucleotides are TGTGCCAGCAGCCCTGACGTTGGGACAGGGGGTGACAATGAGCAGTTCTTC. As protein: CASSPDVGTGGDNEQFF.